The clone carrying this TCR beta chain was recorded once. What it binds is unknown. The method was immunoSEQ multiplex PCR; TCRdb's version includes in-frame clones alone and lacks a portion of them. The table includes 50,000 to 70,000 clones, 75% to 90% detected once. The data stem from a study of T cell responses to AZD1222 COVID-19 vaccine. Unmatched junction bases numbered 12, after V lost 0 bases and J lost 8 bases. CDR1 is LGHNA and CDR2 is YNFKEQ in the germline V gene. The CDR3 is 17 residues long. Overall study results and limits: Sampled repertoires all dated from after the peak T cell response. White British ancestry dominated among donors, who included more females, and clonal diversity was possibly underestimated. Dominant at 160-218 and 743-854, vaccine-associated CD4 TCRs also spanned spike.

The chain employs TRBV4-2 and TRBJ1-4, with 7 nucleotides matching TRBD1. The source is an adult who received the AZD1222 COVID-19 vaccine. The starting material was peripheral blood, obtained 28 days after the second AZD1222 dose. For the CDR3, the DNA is TGTGCCAGCAGCCAAGAACTATTAAGGGGGCTTGGCGAAAAACTGTTTTTT. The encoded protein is CASSQELLRGLGEKLFF.